Below, one TCR beta chain is given with its context. No antigen is known for it. This sample is drawn from a study of cytomegalovirus exposure and HLA in healthy donors. The study's findings and limits: When analyzed later, the rates of TCR association showed variation by HLA locus, with DRB1 the most and HLA-C the fewest. At a 0.05 false discovery rate, a later analysis found 18,000 or so TCR beta sequences to be associated with HLA alleles.

Use of 60 Vbeta and 13 Jbeta primers characterized the PCR. Produced via immunoSEQ multiplex PCR; TCRdb's table is partial and in-frame only. Seen here are 90,000 to 150,000 clones, roughly four fifths observed once, and the top ten hold about 3.5%. The germline V and J ends were trimmed by 4 bases and 1 base, with 8 bases remaining between them. Germline V gene data show CDR1 as SGHRS and CDR2 as YFSETQ. The CDR3 has 13 amino acids. The clonotype was recovered from a woman in her 30s in good health and CMV-seropositive. This rearrangement joins TRBV5-1 to TRBJ1-1; D is undetermined. Material: PBMCs. The CDR3 DNA reads TGCGCCAGCAGCCCCGGTCCGAACACTGAAGCTTTCTTT. It encodes CASSPGPNTEAFF.